One sample yielded the 8 T cell receptor beta chains listed below, sequenced in a study of cytomegalovirus exposure and HLA in healthy donors. Both 60 Vbeta primers and 13 Jbeta primers went into the PCR. The protocol was immunoSEQ multiplex PCR, while the TCRdb copy is restricted to in-frame clones and leaves out a portion. Of about 100,000 clones in the sample, 80% were seen once. Sequenced sample: PBMCs. All receptors come from a man between 25 and 39 years old in good health and CMV-seronegative.

The chain has TRBV11-2 and TRBJ2-3, with 9 bases matching TRBD2. The V gene end was trimmed by 4 bases and the J gene end by 4 bases; junction bases not matched to a gene: 3. The CDR3 covers 14 residues. The germline CDR1 and CDR2 sequences are SGHAT and FQNNGV. In DNA, the CDR3 is TGTGCCAGCAGCTCCAGCGGGGGGTCAGATACGCAGTATTTT. Its translation: CASSSSGGSDTQYF.

In this sample, this clone turned up a few times. V gene TRBV6-4 combines with J gene TRBJ2-6; perhaps TRBD2 as D (7 bases). This CDR3 has 16 amino acids. Trimming removed 4 bases from V and 4 bases from J, with 14 bases in between. The germline gives CDR1 MRHNA, CDR2 SNTAGT. In DNA, the CDR3 is TGTGCCAGCAGTGCGGCGGGGGCGACCGGGGCCAACGTCCTGACTTTC. The encoded protein is CASSAAGATGANVLTF.

This clone appeared a few times. The genes are TRBV21-1 and TRBJ1-1; the table's D call, TRBD1, was not checked against the DNA. TRBV21-1 is assigned pseudogene status. CDR3 size: 17 residues. CDR3 bases: TGTGCCAGCAGCAAAAATGAGACAGGGGCGAAGGCGACTGAAGCTTTCTTT. It translates to CASSKNETGAKATEAFF.

The chain employs TRBV21-1 and TRBJ1-1; the D call in the table, TRBD1, was not verified against the DNA. TRBV21-1 is noted as a pseudogene. The CDR3 length is 19 residues. Written as DNA, the CDR3 is TGTGCCAGCAGCAAAGAGCCTCAATACGTACAGGGGAGAGGGACTGAAGCTTTCTTT. Its protein is CASSKEPQYVQGRGTEAFF.

A word on this clone: The junction differs from germline at one of its ends, possibly a read error. The chain employs TRBV5-1 and TRBJ2-7, with a tentative D call TRBD2 (5 bases). CDR1 is SGHRS and CDR2 is YFSETQ in the germline V gene. The length of the CDR3 is 14 residues. CDR3: CASSLEPETRLWLF. The CDR3 nucleotides are TGCGCCAGCAGCTTGGAACCGGAAACTAGATTATGGTTGTTC.

The rearrangement links TRBV7-9 to TRBJ2-2, with TRBD2 as a possible D gene (5 bases). With 0 bases removed from V and 4 bases from J, the gap between germline ends came to 6 bases. Germline V CDR1 and CDR2: SEHNR, FQNEAQ (reference sequence). The CDR3 spans 14 residues. CDR3 protein: CASSLAGVTGELFF. The CDR3 DNA follows: TGTGCCAGCAGCTTAGCGGGAGTCACCGGGGAGCTGTTTTTT.

This chain joins TRBV4-1 and TRBJ1-3, with 10 nucleotides matching TRBD1. The germline gives CDR1 MGHRA, CDR2 YSYEKL. With 1 base clipped from V and 3 bases from J, the junction kept 0 bases outside the gene matches. This CDR3 is built from 15 residues. The CDR3 here is CASSQGDRGGNTIYF. The DNA for the CDR3 is TGCGCCAGCAGCCAAGGGGACAGGGGTGGAAACACCATATATTTT.

The CDR3 nucleotides read TGTGCCAGCAGTTTATGGGGGACTAGCGGGGCTCCGATCTACAATGAGCAGTTCTTC. This translates into CASSLWGTSGAPIYNEQFF. The chain employs TRBV28 and TRBJ2-1; 13 nucleotides line up with TRBD2. This CDR3 region has 19 residues. V was pared by 0 bases and J by 3 bases, with 8 bases of the junction left unmatched. CDR1 is MDHEN and CDR2 is SYDVKM in the germline V gene.